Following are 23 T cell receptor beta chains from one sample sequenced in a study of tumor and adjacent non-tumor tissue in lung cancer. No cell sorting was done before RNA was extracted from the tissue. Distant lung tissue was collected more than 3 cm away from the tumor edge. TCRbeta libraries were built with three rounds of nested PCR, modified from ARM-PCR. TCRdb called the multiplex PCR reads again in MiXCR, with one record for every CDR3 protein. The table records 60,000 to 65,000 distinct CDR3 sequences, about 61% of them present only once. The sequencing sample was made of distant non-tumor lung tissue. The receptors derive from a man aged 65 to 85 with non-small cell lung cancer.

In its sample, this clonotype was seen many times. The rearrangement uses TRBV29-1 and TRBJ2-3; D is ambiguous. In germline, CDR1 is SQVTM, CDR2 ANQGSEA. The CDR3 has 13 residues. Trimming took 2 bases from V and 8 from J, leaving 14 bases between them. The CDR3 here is CSVELDGGFTQYF. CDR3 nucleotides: TGCAGCGTTGAACTTGATGGTGGGTTTACGCAGTATTTT.

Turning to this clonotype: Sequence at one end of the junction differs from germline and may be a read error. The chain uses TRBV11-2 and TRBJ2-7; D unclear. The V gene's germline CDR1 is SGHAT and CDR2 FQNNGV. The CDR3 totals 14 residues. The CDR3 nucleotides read TGTGCCATCAGCCACCTCACACTAAGAAACGAGCAGTACTTC. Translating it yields CAISHLTLRNEQYF.

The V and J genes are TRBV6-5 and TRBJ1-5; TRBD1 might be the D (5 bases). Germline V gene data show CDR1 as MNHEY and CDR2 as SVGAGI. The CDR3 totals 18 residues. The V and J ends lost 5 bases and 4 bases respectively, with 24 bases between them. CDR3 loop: CASSQRMYRMQINQPQHF. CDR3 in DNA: TGTGCCAGCAGTCAGCGGATGTACAGGATGCAGATTAATCAGCCCCAGCATTTT.

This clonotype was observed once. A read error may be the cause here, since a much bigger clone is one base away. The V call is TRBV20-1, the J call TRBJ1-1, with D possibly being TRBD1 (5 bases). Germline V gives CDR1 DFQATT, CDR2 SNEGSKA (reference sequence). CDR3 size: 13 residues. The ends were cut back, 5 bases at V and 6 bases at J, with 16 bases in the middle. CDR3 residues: CSAPVRGTAEAFF. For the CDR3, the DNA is TGCAGTGCTCCCGTGCGGGGGACGGCTGAAGCTTTCTTT.

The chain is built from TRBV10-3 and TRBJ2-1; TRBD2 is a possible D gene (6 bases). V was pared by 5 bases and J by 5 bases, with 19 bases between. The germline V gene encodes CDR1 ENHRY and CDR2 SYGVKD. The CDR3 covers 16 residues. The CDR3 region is CAISPTSSRENNEQFF. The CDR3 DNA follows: TGTGCCATCAGTCCTACTAGCAGCAGAGAGAACAATGAGCAGTTCTTC.

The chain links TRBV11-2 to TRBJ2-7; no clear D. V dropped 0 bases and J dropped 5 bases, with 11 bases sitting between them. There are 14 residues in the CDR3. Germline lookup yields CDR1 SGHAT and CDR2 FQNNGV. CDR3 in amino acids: CASSLEVRNHEQYF. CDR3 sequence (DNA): TGTGCCAGCAGCTTAGAGGTCCGAAACCACGAGCAGTACTTC.

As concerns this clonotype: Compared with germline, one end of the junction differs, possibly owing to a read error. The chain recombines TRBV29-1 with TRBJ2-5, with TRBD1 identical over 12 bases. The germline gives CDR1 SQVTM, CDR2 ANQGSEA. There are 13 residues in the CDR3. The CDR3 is CIVGTGGKKTQYF. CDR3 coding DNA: TGCATCGTTGGGACAGGGGGCAAGAAGACCCAGTACTTC.

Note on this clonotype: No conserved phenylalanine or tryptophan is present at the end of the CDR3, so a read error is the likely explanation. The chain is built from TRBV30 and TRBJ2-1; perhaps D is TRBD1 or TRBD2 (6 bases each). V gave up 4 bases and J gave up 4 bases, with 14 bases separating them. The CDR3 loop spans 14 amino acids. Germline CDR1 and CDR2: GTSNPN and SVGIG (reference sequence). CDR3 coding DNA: TGTGCCTGGACAGGGGCGGGGATATACAATGAGCAGTTCCTC. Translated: CAWTGAGIYNEQFL.

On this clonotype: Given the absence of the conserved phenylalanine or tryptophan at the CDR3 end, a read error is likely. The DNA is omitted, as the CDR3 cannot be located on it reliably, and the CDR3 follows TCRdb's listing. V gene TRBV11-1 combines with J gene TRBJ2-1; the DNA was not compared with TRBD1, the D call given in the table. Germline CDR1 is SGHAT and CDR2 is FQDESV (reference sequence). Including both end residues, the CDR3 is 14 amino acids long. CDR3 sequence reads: CASSHRTGVDELFS.

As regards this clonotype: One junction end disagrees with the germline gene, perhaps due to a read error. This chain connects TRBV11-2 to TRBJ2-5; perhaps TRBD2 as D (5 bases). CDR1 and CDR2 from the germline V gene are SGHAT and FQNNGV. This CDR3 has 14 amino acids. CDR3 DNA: TGTGCCAGCAGCTCCTGTGAGGGCCGAGAGACCCAGTATTTC. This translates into CASSSCEGRETQYF.

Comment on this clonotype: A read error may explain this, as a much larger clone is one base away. The CDR3 DNA is TGCAGTGCGATTAAGGGGGCGCAGGATCAGCCCCAGCATTTT. Amino acid sequence: CSAIKGAQDQPQHF. J is TRBJ1-5 and V is TRBV20-1; 7 bases are a match to TRBD1. CDR3 length: 14 residues. Germline CDR1 is DFQATT and CDR2 is SNEGSKA (reference sequence). V was clipped by 6 bases and J by 5 bases; unmatched bases: 10.

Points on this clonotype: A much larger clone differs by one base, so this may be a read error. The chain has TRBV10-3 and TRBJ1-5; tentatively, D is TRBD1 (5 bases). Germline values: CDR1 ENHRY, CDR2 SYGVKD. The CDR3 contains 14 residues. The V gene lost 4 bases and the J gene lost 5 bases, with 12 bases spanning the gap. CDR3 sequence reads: CAISGEGNDQPQHF. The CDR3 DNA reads TGTGCCATCAGTGGAGAGGGGAACGATCAGCCCCAGCATTTT.

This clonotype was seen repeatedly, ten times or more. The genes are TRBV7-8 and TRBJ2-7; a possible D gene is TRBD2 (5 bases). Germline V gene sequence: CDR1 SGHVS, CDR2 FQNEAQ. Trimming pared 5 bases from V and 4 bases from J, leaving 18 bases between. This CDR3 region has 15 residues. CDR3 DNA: TGTGCCAGCAGCGTAGGGCCGGGAAATCTATACGAGCAGTACTTC. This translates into CASSVGPGNLYEQYF.

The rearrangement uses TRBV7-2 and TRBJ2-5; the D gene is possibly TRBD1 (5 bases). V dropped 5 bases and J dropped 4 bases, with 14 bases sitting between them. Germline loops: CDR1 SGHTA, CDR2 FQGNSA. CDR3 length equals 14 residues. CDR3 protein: CASSPPVRGETQYF. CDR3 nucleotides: TGTGCCAGCAGCCCCCCCGTTAGGGGAGAGACCCAGTACTTC.

CDR3 sequence: CASSSPGLALYEQYF. The CDR3, as DNA: TGCGCCAGCAGCTCTCCGGGACTAGCGCTCTACGAGCAGTACTTC. This chain joins TRBV5-1 and TRBJ2-7, with 10 nucleotides matching TRBD2. Germline V gene data show CDR1 as SGHRS and CDR2 as YFSETQ. V lost 3 bases to trimming and J lost 3 bases; unmatched junction nucleotides: 6. The CDR3 is 15 amino acids.

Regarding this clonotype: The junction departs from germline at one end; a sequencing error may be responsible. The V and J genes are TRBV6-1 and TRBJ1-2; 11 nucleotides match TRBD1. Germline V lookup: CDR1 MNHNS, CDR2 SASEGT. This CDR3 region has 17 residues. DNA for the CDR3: TGTGTCAGCGGCAAACCCCCCAACGGACAGGGGGCAGGTGGCTACACCTTC. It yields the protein CVSGKPPNGQGAGGYTF.

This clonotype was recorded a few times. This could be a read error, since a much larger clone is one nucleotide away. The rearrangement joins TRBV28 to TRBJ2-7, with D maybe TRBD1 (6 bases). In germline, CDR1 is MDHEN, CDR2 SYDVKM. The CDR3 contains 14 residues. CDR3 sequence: CVSSPHRVADEQYF. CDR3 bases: TGTGTCAGCAGTCCCCACAGGGTCGCGGACGAGCAGTACTTC.

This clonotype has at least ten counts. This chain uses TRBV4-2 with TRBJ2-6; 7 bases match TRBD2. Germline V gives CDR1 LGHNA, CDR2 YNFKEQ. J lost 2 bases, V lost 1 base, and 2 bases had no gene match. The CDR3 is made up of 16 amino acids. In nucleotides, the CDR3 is TGTGCCAGCAGCCAAGGGGCGGGAGCTGGGGCCAACGTCCTGACTTTC. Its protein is CASSQGAGAGANVLTF.

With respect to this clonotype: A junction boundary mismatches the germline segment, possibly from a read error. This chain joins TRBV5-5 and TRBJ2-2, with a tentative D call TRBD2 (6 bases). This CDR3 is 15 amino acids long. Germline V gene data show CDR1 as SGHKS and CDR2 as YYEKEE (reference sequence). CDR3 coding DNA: TGTGCCAGCAGCTTGGTAGCGGCGAACATCGGGGAGCTGTTTTTT. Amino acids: CASSLVAANIGELFF.

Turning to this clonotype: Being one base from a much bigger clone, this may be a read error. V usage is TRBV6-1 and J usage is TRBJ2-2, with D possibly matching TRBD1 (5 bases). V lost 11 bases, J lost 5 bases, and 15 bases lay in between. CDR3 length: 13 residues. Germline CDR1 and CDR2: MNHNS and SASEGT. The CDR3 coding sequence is TGTGCCGGCAACCGAAAGGGGACCGGGGAGCTGTTTTTT. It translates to CAGNRKGTGELFF.

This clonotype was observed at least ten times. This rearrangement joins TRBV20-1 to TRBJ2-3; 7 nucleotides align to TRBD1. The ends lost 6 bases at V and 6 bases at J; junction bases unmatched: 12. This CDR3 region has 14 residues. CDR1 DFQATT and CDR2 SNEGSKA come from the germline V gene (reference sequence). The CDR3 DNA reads TGCAGTGCGAAACGACAGGGCGGTGGGGATACGCAGTATTTT. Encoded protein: CSAKRQGGGDTQYF.

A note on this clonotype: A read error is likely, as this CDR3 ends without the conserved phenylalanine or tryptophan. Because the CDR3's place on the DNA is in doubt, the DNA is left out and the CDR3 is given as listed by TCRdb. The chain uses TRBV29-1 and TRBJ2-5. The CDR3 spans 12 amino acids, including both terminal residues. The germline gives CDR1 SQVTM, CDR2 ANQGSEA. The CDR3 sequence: CSVDWNVETQYL.

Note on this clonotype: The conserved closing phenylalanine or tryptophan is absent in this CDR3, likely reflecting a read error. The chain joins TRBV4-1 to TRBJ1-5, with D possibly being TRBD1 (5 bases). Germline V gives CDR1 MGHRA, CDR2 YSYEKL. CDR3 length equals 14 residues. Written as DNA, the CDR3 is TGCGCTAGTAGCCAAACAGGAGGCAATCAGCCCCAGCATGTT. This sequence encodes CASSQTGGNQPQHV.